The present entry profiles one TCR beta chain with its context. The data were produced by immunoSEQ multiplex PCR, yet TCRdb's version contains in-frame clones alone and is incomplete. Seen here are 400,000 to 500,000 clones, 86% observed once, and the top ten hold approximately 1.4%. The entry originates in a study of blood T cell repertoires in COVID-19. The CDR3 totals 13 residues. Trimming removed 2 bases at V and 2 bases at J, with 5 bases between. Germline values: CDR1 MDHEN, CDR2 SYDVKM. V usage is TRBV28 and J usage is TRBJ2-3; D is unresolved. The receptor was isolated from a woman between 25 and 40 years old with active or convalescent COVID-19. Sequenced material: peripheral blood. CDR3 in DNA: TGTGCCAGCAGTTTAGGAGACACAGATACGCAGTATTTT. Protein sequence: CASSLGDTDTQYF. The variable domain in full, completed from reference TRBV28 and TRBJ2-3, reads DVKVTQSSRYLVKRTGEKVFLECVQDMDHENMFWYRQDPGLGLRLIYFSYDVKMKEKGDIPEGYSVSREKKERFSLILESASTNQTSMYLCASSLGDTDTQYFGPGTRLTVL.